These 26 T cell receptor beta chains were all obtained from the same sample, sequenced in a study of T cells after yellow fever vaccination. MiXCR, run by TCRdb on the 5' RACE reads, gives a single entry per CDR3 protein. The repertoire holds under 600,000 distinct CDR3 sequences, approximately 15% seen once, with around 15% in the top ten. This specimen was PBMCs, taken on the day of the yellow fever booster vaccination. The receptors stem from a man aged 25-45 years who received the YFV17D yellow fever vaccine.

This clonotype has only a few counts. The chain links TRBV12-3 or TRBV12-4 to TRBJ2-1; perhaps D is TRBD1 or TRBD2 (5 bases each). The CDR3 extends over 14 amino acids. V was pared by 6 bases and J by 6 bases, with 15 bases between. The CDR3 region is CASSTGAHINEQFF. The CDR3 DNA reads TGTGCCAGCAGCACCGGGGCCCACATCAATGAGCAGTTCTTC.

The genes are TRBV4-3 and TRBJ1-1; a weak D match, TRBD1 (5 bases). CDR3 length equals 15 residues. Germline values: CDR1 LGHNA, CDR2 YSLEER. Trimming stripped 1 base from V and 4 bases from J, with 13 bases between. The CDR3 DNA reads TGCGCCAGCAGCCAAGTTTCAGGGAGGGTCACTGAAGCTTTCTTT. Protein product: CASSQVSGRVTEAFF.

This clonotype showed up just a few times. CDR3 sequence (DNA): TGCGCCAGCAGACCGACAGGGGTGGCTGAAGCTTTCTTT. Translated: CASRPTGVAEAFF. This chain uses TRBV10-2 with TRBJ1-1; TRBD1 agrees at 8 bases. This CDR3 is 13 amino acids long. Trimming took 6 bases from V and 6 from J; bases not matched to a gene: 6. The germline CDR1 and CDR2 sequences are WSHSY and SAAADI.

V usage is TRBV7-3 and J usage is TRBJ2-7, with D maybe TRBD2 (6 bases). The CDR3 runs 14 residues. Trimming took 5 bases from V and 2 from J, leaving 13 bases between them. Germline V gene sequence: CDR1 SGHTA, CDR2 FQGTGA. The CDR3 DNA is TGTGCCAGCAGCCCGCGGGGCAGGGCCTACGAGCAGTACTTC. Translation: CASSPRGRAYEQYF.

This clonotype was counted ten times or more. The rearrangement links TRBV10-3 to TRBJ1-4; tentative D call: TRBD1 (5 bases). Trimming cost V 3 bases and J 12 bases, with 14 bases left between them. CDR1 ENHRY and CDR2 SYGVKD come from the germline V gene. The CDR3 sequence is 13 residues long. In nucleotides, the CDR3 is TGTGCCATCAGTGAAGGGAGACAGTCCGAACTGTTTTTT. Protein sequence: CAISEGRQSELFF.

This clonotype was observed a handful of times. V gene TRBV28 combines with J gene TRBJ2-1; a weak D match, TRBD1 (6 bases). Germline V gene data show CDR1 as MDHEN and CDR2 as SYDVKM. This CDR3 contains 15 residues. Trimming stripped 5 bases from V and 1 base from J, with 12 bases between. This CDR3 is CASSGTTGSYNEQFF. The CDR3 bases are TGTGCCAGCAGTGGCACTACAGGGTCCTACAATGAGCAGTTCTTC.

This clonotype has just a few counts. The chain combines TRBV29-1 with TRBJ2-4; no definite D call. The germline CDR1 and CDR2 sequences are SQVTM and ANQGSEA. V lost 4 bases, J lost 10 bases, and 14 bases lay in between. This CDR3 has 12 amino acids. The DNA for the CDR3 is TGCAGCGTTGGGACGGGCGTGGATATTCAGTACTTC. Translating gives CSVGTGVDIQYF. Complete variable domain (other parts from reference TRBV29-1 and TRBJ2-4): SAVISQKPSRDICQRGTSLTIQCQVDSQVTMMFWYRQQPGQSLTLIATANQGSEATYESGFVIDKFPISRPNLTFSTLTVSNMSPEDSSIYLCSVGTGVDIQYFGAGTRLSVL.

The chain has TRBV18 and TRBJ2-5, with D tentatively TRBD2 (5 bases). V was cut by 2 bases and J by 2 bases, with 15 bases left in between. The CDR3 consists of 16 residues. Germline CDR1 reads KGHSH; CDR2 reads LQKENI. The DNA of the CDR3 is TGTGCCAGCTCACCAACGAGAAGCAGCGGACAAGAGACCCAGTACTTC. Amino acids: CASSPTRSSGQETQYF. The full variable domain, completed using reference TRBV18 and TRBJ2-5, is NAGVMQNPRHLVRRRGQEARLRCSPMKGHSHVYWYRQLPEEGLKFMVYLQKENIIDESGMPKERFSAEFPKEGPSILRIQQVVRGDSAAYFCASSPTRSSGQETQYFGPGTRLLVL.

This clonotype was found a few times. The chain recombines TRBV11-2 with TRBJ2-1, with 9 bases lining up with TRBD1. CDR1 SGHAT and CDR2 FQNNGV come from the germline V gene. V shed 2 bases and J 3 bases; nucleotides not matched to a gene: 11. This CDR3 has 18 amino acids. The CDR3 sequence: CASSLMQGQGPNYNEQFF. CDR3 in DNA: TGTGCCAGCAGCTTAATGCAGGGACAGGGTCCGAACTACAATGAGCAGTTCTTC.

This sequence joins TRBV5-1 and TRBJ2-5, with D perhaps matching TRBD2 (5 bases). This CDR3 is built from 13 residues. Trimming left V 5 bases short and J 3 bases short, with 11 bases between. CDR1 SGHRS and CDR2 YFSETQ come from the germline V gene. The CDR3 is CASRKLVEETQYF. In nucleotides, the CDR3 is TGCGCCAGCAGAAAACTAGTTGAAGAGACCCAGTACTTC.

The chain joins TRBV5-1 to TRBJ2-7; D is tentatively TRBD1 or TRBD2 (7 bases each). The CDR3 loop spans 16 amino acids. V dropped 4 bases and J dropped 2 bases, with 19 bases sitting between them. Germline assignment: CDR1 SGHRS and CDR2 YFSETQ. CDR3: CASSRASGTETYEQYF. CDR3 bases: TGCGCCAGCAGCAGGGCGAGCGGGACAGAGACCTACGAGCAGTACTTC.

The rearrangement links TRBV18 to TRBJ2-3; D gene ambiguous. The CDR3 contains 14 residues. V lost 3 bases to trimming and J lost 3 bases, with 10 bases between them. Germline loops: CDR1 KGHSH, CDR2 LQKENI. The CDR3 nucleotides are TGTGCCAGCTCACCCGAAGGTTTTACAGATACGCAGTATTTT. Translating it yields CASSPEGFTDTQYF.

The J gene is TRBJ2-1, the V gene TRBV30; weak D call: TRBD2 (6 bases). Germline CDR1 and CDR2: GTSNPN and SVGIG (reference sequence). The CDR3 has 16 residues. Trimming took off 2 bases at V and 2 bases at J, with 16 bases between the two ends. DNA of the CDR3: TGTGCCTGGAGTTTTGGCGGGATTTCCCCCTACAATGAGCAGTTCTTC. Its protein is CAWSFGGISPYNEQFF.

This clonotype was seen a few times. The V gene is TRBV25-1, the J gene TRBJ1-1; D might be TRBD1 (5 bases). Trimming stripped 7 bases from V and 4 bases from J, with 13 bases between. CDR1 and CDR2 from the germline V gene are MGHDK and SYGVNS. The CDR3 has 13 amino acids. CDR3 in DNA: TGTGCCAGCACTGGGACGTGGGGCACTGAAGCTTTCTTT. Translating gives CASTGTWGTEAFF.

The V gene is TRBV12-3 or TRBV12-4, the J gene TRBJ2-3; the D gene is possibly TRBD2 (6 bases). This CDR3 contains 13 residues. Trimming removed 6 bases at V and 4 bases at J, with 11 bases between. Here the CDR3 reads CASRPGVADTQYF. In nucleotides, the CDR3 is TGTGCCAGCAGGCCGGGGGTCGCAGATACGCAGTATTTT.

This clonotype has ten or more counts. V is TRBV6-2 or TRBV6-3 and J is TRBJ2-1; weak D call: TRBD2 (5 bases). Germline CDR1 MNHEY, CDR2 SVGEGT. The V end was cut by 0 bases, the J end by 4 bases, with 10 bases between. The CDR3 contains 15 residues. CDR3 in DNA: TGTGCCAGCAGTTACTCGCCGGGAAGGTACAATGAGCAGTTCTTC. Its protein is CASSYSPGRYNEQFF.

V is TRBV4-2 and J is TRBJ2-3, with 11 nucleotides matching TRBD2. The V gene's germline CDR1 is LGHNA and CDR2 YNFKEQ. This CDR3 comprises 18 residues. J lost 5 bases, V lost 0 bases, and 10 bases had no gene match. DNA of the CDR3: TGTGCCAGCAGCCAAGAGTCGACCTATGGACTAGCGGGAGATACGCAGTATTTT. This sequence encodes CASSQESTYGLAGDTQYF.

The chain employs TRBV7-8 and TRBJ2-7; TRBD2 aligns across 10 bases. Germline V gives CDR1 SGHVS, CDR2 FQNEAQ. This CDR3 is 15 amino acids long. Trimming removed 1 base from V and 3 bases from J; junction bases left unmatched: 3. The CDR3 DNA follows: TGTGCCAGCAGCTTAGTGAGACTAGCGGGCTACGAGCAGTACTTC. Its translation is CASSLVRLAGYEQYF.

This clonotype was counted between two and nine times. The chain uses TRBV11-2 and TRBJ2-2; TRBD2 matches at 8 bases. V trimming: 4 bases; J trimming: 6 bases; junction bases outside the gene matches: 10. Germline V gives CDR1 SGHAT, CDR2 FQNNGV. The CDR3 is 16 amino acids. CDR3: CASSSRAGAGAGELFF. The CDR3 region has the DNA TGTGCCAGCAGCTCAAGAGCGGGAGCTGGTGCCGGGGAGCTGTTTTTT.

The chain employs TRBV28 and TRBJ2-7; no clear D. The CDR3 extends over 13 amino acids. The germline V and J ends were trimmed by 8 bases and 0 bases, with 11 bases remaining between them. CDR1 is MDHEN and CDR2 is SYDVKM in the germline V gene. CDR3 DNA: TGTGCCAGCGGCGTGAGAAACTCCTACGAGCAGTACTTC. Amino acids: CASGVRNSYEQYF. The variable domain in full, completed from reference TRBV28 and TRBJ2-7, reads DVKVTQSSRYLVKRTGEKVFLECVQDMDHENMFWYRQDPGLGLRLIYFSYDVKMKEKGDIPEGYSVSREKKERFSLILESASTNQTSMYLCASGVRNSYEQYFGPGTRLTVT.

The CDR3 sequence: CSARVQRRAYEQYF. The CDR3 nucleotides read TGCAGTGCTAGAGTCCAGCGGAGAGCCTACGAGCAGTACTTC. The genes are TRBV20-1 and TRBJ2-7; tentative D call: TRBD2 (5 bases). The CDR3 has 14 amino acids. V gave up 1 base and J gave up 2 bases, with 12 bases separating them. Germline-derived CDR1 and CDR2 are DFQATT and SNEGSKA (reference sequence).

The table lists this clonotype with a few counts. V is TRBV7-2 and J is TRBJ2-7, with 9 bases aligning to TRBD2. The V gene's germline CDR1 is SGHTA and CDR2 FQGNSA. The CDR3 covers 15 residues. V shed 2 bases, J shed 3 bases, and the junction held 5 bases outside the gene matches. CDR3 DNA: TGTGCCAGCAGCTTATCTAGCGGGACCTTCTACGAGCAGTACTTC. Protein sequence: CASSLSSGTFYEQYF.

The chain employs TRBV13 and TRBJ2-1; D call uncertain. Germline V gene lookup returns CDR1 PRHDT and CDR2 FYEKMQ (reference sequence). The length of the CDR3 is 14 residues. V dropped 8 bases and J dropped 0 bases, with 11 bases sitting between them. The CDR3 DNA follows: TGTGCCAGCCACACACGACGCTCCTACAATGAGCAGTTCTTC. Translated: CASHTRRSYNEQFF.

Ten or more counts support this clonotype. The V call is TRBV10-3, the J call TRBJ2-5, with 8 bases aligning to TRBD1. The V segment lost 4 bases and the J segment 2 bases; nucleotides outside the gene matches: 3. Germline V CDR1 and CDR2: ENHRY, SYGVKD. The CDR3 totals 14 residues. CDR3 amino acids: CAISAGQGQETQYF. In nucleotides, the CDR3 is TGTGCCATCAGTGCAGGACAGGGACAAGAGACCCAGTACTTC.

In this sample, this clonotype turned up many times. This sequence joins TRBV3-1 and TRBJ2-7, with 9 nucleotides matching TRBD1. V lost 6 bases, J lost 4 bases, and 7 bases stayed unmatched. From germline, CDR1 is LGHDT and CDR2 YNNKEL (reference sequence). This CDR3 spans 14 amino acids. CDR3 DNA: TGTGCCAGCAGGCCGGGACAGGGAGCATACGAGCAGTACTTC. This translates into CASRPGQGAYEQYF.

In this sample, this clonotype turned up a few times. The rearrangement uses TRBV7-2 and TRBJ2-3, with D possibly being TRBD1 (6 bases). The CDR3 runs to 14 residues. Germline V lookup: CDR1 SGHTA, CDR2 FQGNSA. Trimming shortened V by 5 bases and J by 1 base, and 10 bases separated the two germline ends. The CDR3 DNA reads TGTGCCAGCAGCAACCCAGGGGGCACAGATACGCAGTATTTT. Its protein product is CASSNPGGTDTQYF.